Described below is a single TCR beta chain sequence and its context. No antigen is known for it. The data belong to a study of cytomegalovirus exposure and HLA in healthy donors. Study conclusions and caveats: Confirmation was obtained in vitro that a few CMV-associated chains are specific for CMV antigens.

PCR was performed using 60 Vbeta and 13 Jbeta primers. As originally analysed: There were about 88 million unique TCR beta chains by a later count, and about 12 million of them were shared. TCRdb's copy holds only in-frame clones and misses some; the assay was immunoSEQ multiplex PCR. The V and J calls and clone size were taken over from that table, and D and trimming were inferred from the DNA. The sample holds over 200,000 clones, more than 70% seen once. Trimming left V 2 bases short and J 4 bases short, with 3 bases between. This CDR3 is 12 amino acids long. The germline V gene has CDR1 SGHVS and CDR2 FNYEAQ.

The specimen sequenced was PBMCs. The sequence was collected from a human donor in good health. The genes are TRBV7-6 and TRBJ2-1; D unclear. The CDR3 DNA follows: TGTGCCAGCAGCTTAACTTACAATGAGCAGTTCTTC. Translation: CASSLTYNEQFF. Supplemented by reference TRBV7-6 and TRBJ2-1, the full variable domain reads GAGVSQSPRYKVTKRGQDVALRCDPISGHVSLYWYRQALGQGPEFLTYFNYEAQQDKSGLPNDRFSAERPEGSISTLTIQRTEQRDSAMYRCASSLTYNEQFFGPGTRLTVL.